The count of the clone carrying this T cell receptor (beta chain) is one. What it recognizes is unknown. Germline assignment: CDR1 SGHVS and CDR2 FNYEAQ. The CDR3 totals 16 residues. V lost 4 bases to trimming and J lost 3 bases, with 15 bases between them. This sample stems from a study of T cell clones after liver transplantation. Study summary: At least one year of complete immunosuppression withdrawal without enzymes over twice normal defined tolerance.

Study conclusions and caveats: In two subjects, few donor cells limited the measurable donor-reactive repertoire. Graft donor-reactive T cells may have migrated into the graft rather than being deleted.

The table came from immunoSEQ multiplex PCR; TCRdb's copy has only in-frame clones and leaves some out. The sample has tens of thousands of clones; about 86% are singletons. The receptor's source is a human patient who received a liver transplant. Some T cells may have originated in the graft donor. The V gene is TRBV7-6, the J gene TRBJ1-4; D possibly corresponds to TRBD1 (6 bases). Sample: CD4+ T cells from blood, taken 24 months after liver transplant. This CDR3 reads CASSSLPAGANEKLFF. Here the CDR3 DNA reads TGTGCCAGCAGCTCCCTTCCCGCAGGGGCTAATGAAAAACTGTTTTTT.